This TCR beta chain was recovered during a study of cytomegalovirus exposure and HLA in healthy donors. This clone has more than one count but fewer than ten. The antigen is undetermined. A multiplex PCR was run with 60 Vbeta primers and 13 Jbeta primers. Original processing notes: In a later analysis, around 10 million of around 75 million unique beta chains occurred in at least two donors. The data were produced by immunoSEQ multiplex PCR, yet TCRdb's version contains in-frame clones alone and is incomplete. V and J calls and clone size are those listed in that table; D and trimming were worked out from the DNA. The sample holds approximately 96,000 clones; approximately 79% are singletons and the top ten take under 2%. Findings of the study overall: Usually a TCR sequence was rare, but some public TCRs were found in many donors. Clonal expansion, a later analysis showed, was greater in HLA-associated TCR beta chains than in equally common others. Certain indistinguishable V segments, among them TRBV6-2 and TRBV6-3, were excluded.

With 0 bases clipped from V and 0 bases from J, the junction kept 11 bases outside the gene matches. In germline, CDR1 is SGHRS, CDR2 YFSETQ. This CDR3 comprises 19 residues. The sample was PBMCs. V is TRBV5-1 and J is TRBJ2-1; the match to TRBD1 covers 8 bases. The TCR was taken from a male donor in good health and CMV-seronegative. CDR3 coding DNA: TGCGCCAGCAGCTTGGAACAGGGGGTAGCAGTTAGCTCCTACAATGAGCAGTTCTTC. Its translation is CASSLEQGVAVSSYNEQFF.